The 3 T cell receptor beta chains reported below all come from one sample, sequenced in a study of shared clonotypes between healthy human individuals. Assay: immunoSEQ multiplex PCR; the TCRdb copy retains only in-frame clones and omits some. The sample has some 980,000 clones, about 80% seen once. Sequenced material: memory CD4+ T cells sorted from blood. Subset given: CD45RA-negative fraction. The receptors come from a young man in good health.

The chain recombines TRBV10-3 with TRBJ1-2; no clear D. The CDR3 is made up of 12 amino acids. The V end lost 3 bases, the J end lost 8 bases, and 10 bases lay between the germline ends. Germline V lookup: CDR1 ENHRY, CDR2 SYGVKD. This chain's CDR3 is CAISELFDGYTF. For the CDR3, the DNA is TGTGCCATCAGTGAATTGTTCGACGGCTACACCTTC.

The chain carries TRBV28 and TRBJ1-4, with D unclear. Trimming removed 6 bases from V and 5 bases from J, with 13 bases in between. This CDR3 comprises 14 residues. Germline-derived CDR1 and CDR2 are MDHEN and SYDVKM. CDR3: CASRYSAGNEKLFF. CDR3 coding DNA: TGTGCCAGCAGGTATTCTGCGGGGAATGAAAAACTGTTTTTT. Using reference TRBV28 and TRBJ1-4 for the parts outside the CDR3, the full variable domain is DVKVTQSSRYLVKRTGEKVFLECVQDMDHENMFWYRQDPGLGLRLIYFSYDVKMKEKGDIPEGYSVSREKKERFSLILESASTNQTSMYLCASRYSAGNEKLFFGSGTQLSVL.

Remarks on this clone: Within the sample, other DNA sequences also encode this same CDR3. This chain joins TRBV6-5 and TRBJ2-7; 7 positions match TRBD1. This CDR3 has 15 amino acids. After removal of 0 bases from V and 4 bases from J, the junction contained 6 bases not matched to a gene. Germline V gene data show CDR1 as MNHEY and CDR2 as SVGAGI. CDR3 in DNA: TGTGCCAGCAGTTACTCGAGACAGGGAACGTACGAGCAGTACTTC. Translating gives CASSYSRQGTYEQYF.